This TCR beta chain appears in the sequencing data of a study of T cells in Graves' hyperthyroidism and ophthalmopathy. Points from the study as a whole: Blood shared most expanded thyroid clonotypes above 0.001.

The TCR beta CDR3 regions underwent amplification using RNA transcripts as the source. Initially, a first-round RT-PCR of the TCR CDR3 employed the HTBI primer set. TCRdb processed the multiplex PCR reads anew with MiXCR; each CDR3 protein has one entry. The sample yields roughly 710,000 distinct CDR3 sequences, under 45% seen once. The V gene lost 2 bases and the J gene lost 7 bases, with 5 bases spanning the gap. In germline, CDR1 is DFQATT, CDR2 SNEGSKA (reference sequence). This CDR3 has 10 amino acids. About this clonotype itself: What it binds is not known.

This chain links TRBV20-1 with TRBJ1-2; D perhaps matches TRBD1 (5 bases). Sequenced input: blood. This sequence was found in a woman aged 35 to 49 with Graves' hyperthyroidism. This chain's CDR3 is CSARRGGYTF. In nucleotides, the CDR3 is TGCAGTGCTAGAAGGGGTGGCTACACCTTC.